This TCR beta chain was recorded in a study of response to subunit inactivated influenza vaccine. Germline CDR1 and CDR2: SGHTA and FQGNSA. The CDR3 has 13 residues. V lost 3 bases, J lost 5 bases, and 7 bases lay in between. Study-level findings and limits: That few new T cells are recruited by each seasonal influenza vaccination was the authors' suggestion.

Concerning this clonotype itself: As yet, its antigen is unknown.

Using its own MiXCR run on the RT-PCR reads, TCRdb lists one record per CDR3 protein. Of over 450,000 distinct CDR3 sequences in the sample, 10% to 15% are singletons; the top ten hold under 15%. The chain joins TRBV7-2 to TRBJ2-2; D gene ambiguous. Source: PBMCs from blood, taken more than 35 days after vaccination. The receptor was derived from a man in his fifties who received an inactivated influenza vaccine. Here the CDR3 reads CASSLFLTGELFF. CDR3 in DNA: TGTGCCAGCAGCTTGTTCTTGACCGGGGAGCTGTTTTTT.